These 32 T cell receptor beta chains share one sample of origin, sequenced in a study of control samples from healthy donors and cancer patients. The data were produced by immunoSEQ multiplex PCR, yet TCRdb's version contains in-frame clones alone and is incomplete. The sample carries about 110,000 clones, over 75% recorded once. The material sequenced was PBMCs. These receptors came from a woman between 55 and 75 years old with lung cancer.

The chain employs TRBV7-2 and TRBJ1-1; D gene ambiguous. The germline V and J ends were trimmed by 5 bases and 8 bases, with 15 bases remaining between them. Germline lookup yields CDR1 SGHTA and CDR2 FQGNSA. This CDR3 region has 13 residues. The CDR3 loop is CASSLNSGIEAFF. CDR3 DNA sequence: TGTGCCAGCAGCCTAAACTCTGGGATAGAAGCTTTCTTT. Drawing the rest from reference TRBV7-2 and TRBJ1-1, the complete variable domain is GAGVSQSPSNKVTEKGKDVELRCDPISGHTALYWYRQSLGQGLEFLIYFQGNSAPDKSGLPSDRFSAERTGGSVSTLTIQRTQQEDSAVYLCASSLNSGIEAFFGQGTRLTVV.

CDR3 coding DNA: TGTGCCAGCAGCCTGCCGGGGGCTTCGCACAATGAGCAGTTCTTC. Protein sequence: CASSLPGASHNEQFF. The chain has TRBV5-4 and TRBJ2-1, with D tentatively TRBD1 or TRBD2 (6 bases each). Trimming took 4 bases from V and 5 from J, leaving 16 bases between them. Germline CDR1 and CDR2: SGHNT and YYREEE (reference sequence). This CDR3 is built from 15 residues.

The chain couples TRBV5-1 to TRBJ2-3; 7 bases are a match to TRBD1. CDR3 size: 13 residues. V shed 4 bases and J 9 bases; nucleotides not matched to a gene: 8. Germline V lookup: CDR1 SGHRS, CDR2 YFSETQ. The CDR3 DNA is TGCGCCAGCAGCATCAACCGACAGGGAACGCAGTATTTT. It translates to CASSINRQGTQYF.

The CDR3 DNA follows: TGTGCCTGGGCCATTCGAGGGGGCTTGGAAAAACTGTTTTTT. It is translated as CAWAIRGGLEKLFF. The V and J genes are TRBV30 and TRBJ1-4, with TRBD1 identical over 7 bases. The germline V gene encodes CDR1 GTSNPN and CDR2 SVGIG (reference sequence). This CDR3 comprises 14 residues. The V gene end was trimmed by 5 bases and the J gene end by 8 bases; junction bases not matched to a gene: 11.

The V call is TRBV19, the J call TRBJ1-1; D unresolved. CDR1 and CDR2 (germline): LNHDA, SQIVND (reference sequence). The CDR3 length is 14 residues. Trimming stripped 1 base from V and 5 bases from J, with 11 bases between. The CDR3 region is CASSIGGGSTEAFF. The CDR3 DNA reads TGTGCCAGTAGTATAGGAGGAGGGAGTACTGAAGCTTTCTTT.

The rearrangement uses TRBV9 and TRBJ1-2, with a weak D call TRBD1 (5 bases). V lost 2 bases and J lost 0, with 8 bases in between. Germline-derived CDR1 and CDR2 are SGDLS and YYNGEE. The CDR3 runs to 14 residues. CDR3 sequence (DNA): TGTGCCAGCAGCGTGGGCAGGGCTAACTATGGCTACACCTTC. It specifies CASSVGRANYGYTF.

The chain carries TRBV27 and TRBJ1-5, with no clear D. Deletions cut 2 bases from V and 3 bases from J, with 8 bases between. Germline V lookup: CDR1 MNHEY, CDR2 SMNVEV (reference sequence). The CDR3 runs to 14 residues. Here the CDR3 DNA reads TGTGCCAGCAGTTTAATGGGTTACAATCAGCCCCAGCATTTT. It specifies CASSLMGYNQPQHF.

This sequence joins TRBV25-1 and TRBJ1-1, with 9 nucleotides matching TRBD1. Unmatched junction bases numbered 4, after V lost 3 bases and J lost 11 bases. Germline-derived CDR1 and CDR2 are MGHDK and SYGVNS. The CDR3 is 12 residues long. CDR3 protein: CASSDWDRVAFF. The CDR3 DNA is TGTGCCAGCAGTGACTGGGACAGGGTGGCTTTCTTT.

The V and J genes are TRBV6-2 or TRBV6-3 and TRBJ2-5; unclear D gene. The CDR3 covers 13 residues. Germline-derived CDR1 and CDR2 are MNHEY and SVGEGT. Trimming stripped 2 bases from V and 3 bases from J, with 7 bases between. The CDR3 DNA is TGTGCCAGCAGTTACGAGCAAAAAGAGACCCAGTACTTC. Its translation: CASSYEQKETQYF.

The CDR3 sequence: CASSPGTGPIHTQYF. The CDR3 region has the DNA TGTGCCAGCAGTCCCGGGACAGGGCCTATCCATACGCAGTATTTT. The rearrangement joins TRBV25-1 to TRBJ2-3; 9 nucleotides match TRBD1. Trimming removed 5 bases from V and 7 bases from J; junction bases left unmatched: 10. Germline V lookup: CDR1 MGHDK, CDR2 SYGVNS. This CDR3 is built from 15 residues.

V and J are TRBV20-1 and TRBJ2-3; no clear D. Germline V gene sequence: CDR1 DFQATT, CDR2 SNEGSKA (reference sequence). V lost 3 bases to trimming and J lost 3 bases, with 13 bases between them. CDR3 size: 14 residues. The CDR3 nucleotides read TGCAGTGCTAGTAAAGGGTTTGCGACAGATACGCAGTATTTT. Translated, it gives CSASKGFATDTQYF.

This chain connects TRBV11-2 to TRBJ1-3; 7 nucleotides agree with TRBD1. This CDR3 has 13 residues. Germline values: CDR1 SGHAT, CDR2 FQNNGV. CDR3 in amino acids: CASGTDTLSTIYF. In DNA, the CDR3 is TGTGCTAGCGGGACAGACACTCTTAGTACCATATATTTT.

The chain uses TRBV29-1 and TRBJ1-2, with a possible D match to TRBD1 (5 bases). The CDR3 spans 12 residues. Germline CDR1 reads SQVTM; CDR2 reads ANQGSEA. Trimming took 7 bases from V and 3 from J, leaving 12 bases between them. CDR3 protein: CSASRDYYGYTF. In DNA, the CDR3 is TGCAGCGCTTCCAGGGATTACTATGGCTACACCTTC.

The sample holds one count of this clone. V and J are TRBV19 and TRBJ2-1, with TRBD2 matching 9 bases. This CDR3 contains 13 residues. The germline V gene encodes CDR1 LNHDA and CDR2 SQIVND (reference sequence). J gave up 13 bases and V 7 bases, and 11 bases lay outside the gene matches. The chain's CDR3 is CASKRGVNGPQFF. CDR3 sequence (DNA): TGTGCCAGTAAGCGGGGGGTTAATGGGCCTCAGTTCTTC.

This clone was counted between two and nine times. This chain uses TRBV19 with TRBJ2-1; D not resolved. V lost 1 base, J lost 5 bases, and 12 bases lay in between. This CDR3 is built from 15 residues. Germline lookup yields CDR1 LNHDA and CDR2 SQIVND (reference sequence). CDR3: CASSIGVLEHNEQFF. As DNA, the CDR3 is TGTGCCAGTAGTATAGGAGTCCTAGAACACAATGAGCAGTTCTTC.

The chain carries TRBV19 and TRBJ2-1, with a weak D call TRBD1 (5 bases). V lost 6 bases, J lost 5 bases, and 11 bases lay in between. The CDR3 is 13 amino acids. The germline CDR1 and CDR2 sequences are LNHDA and SQIVND (reference sequence). In nucleotides, the CDR3 is TGTGCCAGTAGGAACAGGCTTAACAATGAGCAGTTCTTC. It is translated as CASRNRLNNEQFF.

In the case of this clone: The same CDR3 is also encoded by other DNA sequences in this sample. The genes are TRBV29-1 and TRBJ1-1; 7 bases are a match to TRBD1. The junction had 0 bases not matched to a gene; V was cut back by 4 bases and J by 1 base. The CDR3 runs 12 residues. Per germline, CDR1 SQVTM and CDR2 ANQGSEA. The CDR3 sequence is CSVGQGNTEAFF. The CDR3, as DNA: TGCAGCGTTGGACAGGGGAACACTGAAGCTTTCTTT.

The chain is built from TRBV21-1 and TRBJ2-7; the DNA was not used to check the table's D call, TRBD2. TRBV21-1 has pseudogene status. The CDR3 has 18 residues. The CDR3 DNA is TGTGCCAGCAGCAAAGAGGAGACTAGCGGGAGAGGCCCCTGCGAGCAGTACTTC. Protein sequence: CASSKEETSGRGPCEQYF.

The chain is built from TRBV3-1 (or the pseudogene TRBV3-2) and TRBJ2-7; perhaps TRBD2 as D (6 bases). The length of the CDR3 is 14 residues. With 0 bases removed from V and 2 bases from J, the gap between germline ends came to 8 bases. The germline V gene encodes CDR1 LGHDT and CDR2 YNNKEL (reference sequence). CDR3 sequence: CASSQEDYAYEQYF. CDR3 DNA: TGTGCCAGCAGCCAAGAGGACTACGCCTACGAGCAGTACTTC.

This chain connects TRBV30 to TRBJ2-1, with TRBD2 matching 16 bases. Germline-derived CDR1 and CDR2 are GTSNPN and SVGIG (reference sequence). The V and J ends lost 6 bases and 0 bases, in that order; junction bases with no gene match: 11. This CDR3 region has 19 residues. In DNA form, the CDR3 reads TGTGCCTGTACCCAAACCGGGACTAGCGGGGGGGGCTCCTACAATGAGCAGTTCTTC. Amino acids: CACTQTGTSGGGSYNEQFF.

The chain combines TRBV7-9 with TRBJ2-5; D possibly corresponds to TRBD2 (5 bases). The germline V and J ends were trimmed by 0 bases and 2 bases, with 7 bases remaining between them. This CDR3 spans 14 amino acids. Germline CDR1 reads SEHNR; CDR2 reads FQNEAQ (reference sequence). CDR3 DNA sequence: TGTGCCAGCAGCTTAGCGAGCGGACAAGAGACCCAGTACTTC. This translates into CASSLASGQETQYF.

V is TRBV3-1 (or the pseudogene TRBV3-2) and J is TRBJ1-5; D not certain. CDR3 length equals 12 residues. CDR1 is LGHDT and CDR2 is YNNKEL in the germline V gene (reference sequence). Trimming left V 1 base short and J 6 bases short, with 4 bases between. CDR3 coding DNA: TGTGCCAGCAGCCAAGCCGGTCAGCCCCAGCATTTT. Residues: CASSQAGQPQHF.

The chain combines TRBV7-2 with TRBJ2-2; D not certain. The CDR3 contains 16 residues. Germline-derived CDR1 and CDR2 are SGHTA and FQGNSA. Trimming shortened V by 1 base and J by 2 bases, and 11 bases separated the two germline ends. The CDR3 region has the DNA TGTGCCAGCAGCTTAGATTCGGCTTCCAACACCGGGGAGCTGTTTTTT. Translation gives CASSLDSASNTGELFF. Complete variable domain (other parts from reference TRBV7-2 and TRBJ2-2): GAGVSQSPSNKVTEKGKDVELRCDPISGHTALYWYRQSLGQGLEFLIYFQGNSAPDKSGLPSDRFSAERTGGSVSTLTIQRTQQEDSAVYLCASSLDSASNTGELFFGEGSRLTVL.

This chain uses TRBV6-2 or TRBV6-3 with TRBJ1-1; D not resolved. The CDR3 has 13 residues. V lost 1 base and J lost 2, with 5 bases in between. Germline V gene data show CDR1 as MNHEY and CDR2 as SVGEGT. CDR3 region: CASSYLPNTEAFF. CDR3 DNA sequence: TGTGCCAGCAGTTACTTACCTAACACTGAAGCTTTCTTT.

The chain carries TRBV7-2 and TRBJ2-7; the match to TRBD2 covers 8 bases. Germline CDR1 reads SGHTA; CDR2 reads FQGNSA. The CDR3 totals 15 residues. Trimming removed 2 bases from V and 0 bases from J; junction bases left unmatched: 3. CDR3 bases: TGTGCCAGCAGCTTATCCGGGGGGGCCTCCTACGAGCAGTACTTC. It codes for CASSLSGGASYEQYF.

The chain carries TRBV18 and TRBJ1-2; 7 bases align to TRBD1. Germline V gene data show CDR1 as KGHSH and CDR2 as LQKENI. J was trimmed by 10 bases and V by 3 bases; bases with no gene match: 8. The CDR3 extends over 13 amino acids. The CDR3 bases are TGTGCCAGCTCACCCGGGACAGAGTTTCTCTACACCTTC. Translated: CASSPGTEFLYTF.

The chain employs TRBV11-2 and TRBJ2-7; 8 positions agree with TRBD1. The ends lost 3 bases at V and 5 bases at J; junction bases unmatched: 6. This CDR3 contains 14 residues. Germline-derived CDR1 and CDR2 are SGHAT and FQNNGV. Here the CDR3 reads CASSFSQGADEQYF. The DNA of the CDR3 is TGTGCCAGCAGCTTTTCTCAGGGGGCGGACGAGCAGTACTTC. The full variable domain, in which reference TRBV11-2 and TRBJ2-7 provide the parts outside the CDR3, is EAGVAQSPRYKIIEKRQSVAFWCNPISGHATLYWYQQILGQGPKLLIQFQNNGVVDDSQLPKDRFSAERLKGVDSTLKIQPAKLEDSAVYLCASSFSQGADEQYFGPGTRLTVT.

This rearrangement joins TRBV7-8 to TRBJ1-1; 8 bases align to TRBD1. CDR1 SGHVS and CDR2 FQNEAQ come from the germline V gene. V dropped 5 bases and J dropped 2; count of bases not matched to a gene: 13. This CDR3 has 17 residues. CDR3 loop: CASSPQSRTGINTEAFF. The CDR3 bases are TGTGCCAGCAGCCCACAATCCAGGACAGGGATTAACACTGAAGCTTTCTTT.

CDR3 region: CASSVVGMAGDTEAFF. The CDR3 DNA reads TGTGCCAGCAGCGTAGTAGGTATGGCAGGGGACACTGAAGCTTTCTTT. The V call is TRBV9, the J call TRBJ1-1, with D tentatively TRBD1 (6 bases). This CDR3 comprises 16 residues. Trimming pared 0 bases from V and 3 bases from J, leaving 15 bases between. The germline gives CDR1 SGDLS, CDR2 YYNGEE.

A few counts support this clone. This chain connects TRBV6-5 to TRBJ1-5, with D tentatively TRBD1 (6 bases). The germline V gene has CDR1 MNHEY and CDR2 SVGAGI. The V end lost 8 bases, the J end lost 2 bases, and 10 bases lay between the germline ends. The CDR3 extends over 13 amino acids. The CDR3 region has the DNA TGTGCCAGCCGCAAGGGGGGCAATCAGCCCCAGCATTTT. It is translated as CASRKGGNQPQHF.

The genes are TRBV7-2 and TRBJ2-5, with TRBD2 identical over 16 bases. The CDR3 contains 16 residues. CDR1 and CDR2 (germline): SGHTA, FQGNSA. The V segment lost 8 bases and the J segment 5 bases; nucleotides outside the gene matches: 8. This CDR3 is CASSGLAGGPGETQYF. CDR3 coding DNA: TGTGCCAGCTCGGGACTAGCGGGGGGGCCGGGGGAGACCCAGTACTTC.

V and J are TRBV2 and TRBJ2-7; D gene ambiguous. V was clipped by 8 bases and J by 3 bases, with 11 bases between them. The CDR3 totals 12 residues. CDR1 and CDR2 (germline): SNHLY, FYNNEI. CDR3 region: CASERTGYEQYF. CDR3 DNA: TGTGCCAGCGAAAGGACGGGCTACGAGCAGTACTTC. Using reference TRBV2 and TRBJ2-7 for the parts outside the CDR3, the full variable domain is EPEVTQTPSHQVTQMGQEVILRCVPISNHLYFYWYRQILGQKVEFLVSFYNNEISEKSEIFDDQFSVERPDGSNFTLKIRSTKLEDSAMYFCASERTGYEQYFGPGTRLTVT.